The clone carrying this TCR beta chain was seen ten or more times. The antigen remains unidentified. This entry is derived from a study of spatial heterogeneity in lung cancer. Findings of the study overall: The number of expanded tumor alpha and beta chains correlated with mutation number.

TCRdb used MiXCR to reprocess the 5' RACE reads, holding one entry per CDR3 protein. The sample has 15,000 to 20,000 distinct CDR3 sequences; 7% to 7.5% are singletons. Noted time point: sample taken at primary tumor resection. Frozen PBMC, nontumor lung or tumor provided whole RNA, which was sequenced unsorted. Material: lung tumor tissue, obtained at surgery. This receptor was identified in a female donor with early-stage non-small cell lung cancer.

CDR3 sequence (DNA): TGCAGTGCTATCCCGGGGGCCTCTAGCAATCAGCCCCAGCATTTT. It yields the protein CSAIPGASSNQPQHF. J is TRBJ1-5 and V is TRBV20-1; a weak D match, TRBD1 (6 bases). Trimming took off 4 bases at V and 0 bases at J, with 13 bases between the two ends. The CDR3 is 15 amino acids. The germline gives CDR1 DFQATT, CDR2 SNEGSKA (reference sequence).